This is a list of T cell receptor beta chains from one sample in a study of neurological immune-mediated disorders. TCRdb ran MiXCR on the 5' RACE reads and lists one entry per CDR3 protein. The data hold tens of thousands of distinct CDR3 sequences, with around 3.5% observed a single time. Sequences were obtained from PBMCs. The receptors shown here come from a man in his 60s with multiple sclerosis. CDR3s include the opening cysteine and the closing phenylalanine or tryptophan. The D gene is left open where the match is weak. Where a row states a size, it is once, few, many or the class of an expanded clone; other rows omit it.

d_gene: .; v_gene: TRBV9; abundance: many; j_gene: TRBJ2-3; CDR3aa: CASSVGQGADTQYF; CDR3nt: TGTGCCAGCAGCGTAGGGCAGGGCGCAGATACGCAGTATTTT
d_gene: .; v_gene: TRBV9; abundance: many; j_gene: TRBJ1-5; CDR3aa: CASSGGGGNQPQHF; CDR3nt: TGTGCCAGCAGCGGGGGGGGAGGCAATCAGCCCCAGCATTTT
d_gene: .; v_gene: TRBV18; abundance: few; j_gene: TRBJ1-6; CDR3aa: CASSPKARDSTLNF; CDR3nt: TGTGCCAGCTCCCCGAAAGCGAGAGATTCAACCCTCAACTTT
d_gene: .; v_gene: TRBV5-1; abundance: many; j_gene: TRBJ1-1; CDR3aa: CASSLVGGLEAFF; CDR3nt: TGCGCCAGCAGCTTGGTGGGTGGACTTGAAGCTTTCTTT
d_gene: .; v_gene: TRBV20-1; abundance: many; j_gene: TRBJ2-1; CDR3aa: CSAPWGEQFF; CDR3nt: TGCAGTGCTCCTTGGGGTGAGCAGTTCTTC
d_gene: .; v_gene: TRBV20-1; abundance: many; j_gene: TRBJ2-7; CDR3aa: CSASSADSYEQYF; CDR3nt: TGCAGTGCTAGTTCGGCGGACTCCTACGAGCAGTACTTC
d_gene: .; v_gene: TRBV9; abundance: many; j_gene: TRBJ2-2; CDR3aa: CASSVRGDTGELFF; CDR3nt: TGTGCCAGCAGCGTCCGAGGGGACACCGGGGAGCTGTTTTTT
d_gene: .; v_gene: TRBV5-4; abundance: many; j_gene: TRBJ2-2; CDR3aa: CASSLDGRGPGELFF; CDR3nt: TGTGCCAGCAGCTTGGACGGTCGGGGGCCCGGGGAGCTGTTTTTT
d_gene: TRBD2; v_gene: TRBV20-1; abundance: many; j_gene: TRBJ2-7; CDR3aa: CSARALAGTRGEQYF; CDR3nt: TGCAGTGCTAGAGCACTAGCGGGTACTAGAGGCGAGCAGTACTTC
d_gene: TRBD1; v_gene: TRBV6-1; abundance: many; j_gene: TRBJ1-6; CDR3aa: CASRGTGPDSPLHF; CDR3nt: TGTGCCAGCAGGGGGACAGGGCCTGATTCACCCCTCCACTTT
d_gene: .; v_gene: TRBV3-1; abundance: many; j_gene: TRBJ2-3; CDR3aa: CASSQDGSSGGTDTQYF; CDR3nt: TGTGCCAGCAGCCAAGACGGAAGTAGCGGAGGCACAGATACGCAGTATTTT
d_gene: TRBD2; v_gene: TRBV20-1; abundance: many; j_gene: TRBJ2-3; CDR3aa: CSAITGTSSGTDTQYF; CDR3nt: TGCAGTGCTATTACCGGGACTAGCTCTGGCACAGATACGCAGTATTTT
d_gene: TRBD2; v_gene: TRBV27; abundance: many; j_gene: TRBJ2-5; CDR3aa: CASSFWSGGKETQYF; CDR3nt: TGTGCCAGCAGTTTTTGGTCGGGAGGGAAGGAGACCCAGTACTTC
d_gene: TRBD1; v_gene: TRBV12-3/TRBV12-4; abundance: few; j_gene: TRBJ2-2; CDR3aa: CASSPSGGAGTGELFF; CDR3nt: TGTGCCAGCAGTCCTTCAGGGGGCGCGGGCACCGGGGAGCTGTTTTTT
d_gene: TRBD1; v_gene: TRBV20-1; abundance: many; j_gene: TRBJ2-1; CDR3aa: CSARVQGQGEQFF; CDR3nt: TGCAGTGCTAGAGTGCAGGGACAGGGTGAGCAGTTCTTC
d_gene: .; v_gene: TRBV20-1; abundance: .; j_gene: TRBJ2-1; CDR3aa: CSALDASYNEQFF; CDR3nt: TGCAGTGCCCTAGACGCTTCCTACAATGAGCAGTTCTTC
d_gene: .; v_gene: TRBV29-1; abundance: many; j_gene: TRBJ2-7; CDR3aa: CSRLVGLSEQYF; CDR3nt: TGCAGCAGACTAGTCGGGTTGAGCGAGCAGTACTTC
d_gene: TRBD1; v_gene: TRBV20-1; abundance: many; j_gene: TRBJ1-2; CDR3aa: CSARDSSYYGYTF; CDR3nt: TGCAGTGCTCGGGACAGCTCGTACTATGGCTACACCTTC
d_gene: .; v_gene: TRBV20-1; abundance: many; j_gene: TRBJ1-1; CDR3aa: CSGPQRWMNTEAFF; CDR3nt: TGCAGTGGTCCGCAGAGATGGATGAACACTGAAGCTTTCTTT
d_gene: .; v_gene: TRBV20-1; abundance: many; j_gene: TRBJ2-1; CDR3aa: CSARDAGTYNEQFF; CDR3nt: TGCAGTGCTAGAGATGCGGGAACCTACAATGAGCAGTTCTTC
d_gene: TRBD1; v_gene: TRBV30; abundance: many; j_gene: TRBJ1-4; CDR3aa: CAWSRTGGNEKLFF; CDR3nt: TGTGCCTGGAGCCGGACAGGGGGGAATGAAAAACTGTTTTTT
d_gene: .; v_gene: TRBV5-1; abundance: many; j_gene: TRBJ2-2; CDR3aa: CASSLKGNTGELFF; CDR3nt: TGCGCCAGCAGCTTGAAGGGGAACACCGGGGAGCTGTTTTTT
d_gene: .; v_gene: TRBV29-1; abundance: many; j_gene: TRBJ1-2; CDR3aa: CSVWSGPTGSLF; CDR3nt: TGCAGCGTTTGGAGTGGGCCCACGGGATCCCTATTC
d_gene: .; v_gene: TRBV27; abundance: many; j_gene: TRBJ2-4; CDR3aa: CASSLGVTDIQYF; CDR3nt: TGTGCCAGCAGTTTGGGAGTAACGGACATTCAGTACTTC
d_gene: .; v_gene: TRBV5-1; abundance: many; j_gene: TRBJ2-2; CDR3aa: CASSLGLPGELFF; CDR3nt: TGCGCCAGCAGCTTGGGTCTGCCCGGGGAGCTGTTTTTT
d_gene: .; v_gene: TRBV20-1; abundance: many; j_gene: TRBJ2-7; CDR3aa: CSASIRASYEQYF; CDR3nt: TGCAGTGCTAGTATCAGGGCCTCCTACGAGCAGTACTTC
d_gene: .; v_gene: TRBV7-6; abundance: many; j_gene: TRBJ1-4; CDR3aa: CASSLEVAGGQEKLFF; CDR3nt: TGTGCCAGCAGCTTAGAGGTCGCAGGAGGACAAGAAAAACTGTTTTTT
d_gene: .; v_gene: TRBV20-1; abundance: .; j_gene: TRBJ2-7; CDR3aa: CSVYGGEGFSGDF; CDR3nt: TGCAGTGTTTATGGGGGCGAGGGATTTTCAGGGGACTTC
d_gene: TRBD1; v_gene: TRBV5-1; abundance: many; j_gene: TRBJ2-2; CDR3aa: CASREDRSNTGELFF; CDR3nt: TGCGCCAGCAGAGAGGACAGGTCGAACACCGGGGAGCTGTTTTTT
d_gene: .; v_gene: TRBV29-1; abundance: many; j_gene: TRBJ1-5; CDR3aa: CSVGEGGNQPQHF; CDR3nt: TGCAGCGTTGGGGAAGGGGGCAATCAGCCCCAGCATTTT
d_gene: .; v_gene: TRBV5-1; abundance: many; j_gene: TRBJ2-7; CDR3aa: CASSLTPSYEQYF; CDR3nt: TGCGCCAGCAGCCTCACTCCATCCTACGAGCAGTACTTC
d_gene: .; v_gene: TRBV5-1; abundance: many; j_gene: TRBJ1-4; CDR3aa: CASSLTSRNEKLFF; CDR3nt: TGCGCCAGCAGCTTAACATCCCGGAACGAAAAACTGTTTTTT
d_gene: .; v_gene: TRBV20-1; abundance: many; j_gene: TRBJ2-7; CDR3aa: CSARDRRRPYEQYF; CDR3nt: TGCAGTGCTAGAGATCGCAGGAGACCCTACGAGCAGTACTTC
d_gene: .; v_gene: TRBV3-1; abundance: many; j_gene: TRBJ2-1; CDR3aa: CASSQDVVAGQSSSYNEQFF; CDR3nt: TGTGCCAGCAGCCAAGATGTAGTGGCCGGTCAGTCGAGCTCCTACAATGAGCAGTTCTTC
d_gene: .; v_gene: TRBV20-1; abundance: many; j_gene: TRBJ2-7; CDR3aa: CSKRGGRSYEQYF; CDR3nt: TGCAGTAAAAGGGGGGGCCGCTCCTACGAGCAGTACTTC
d_gene: TRBD2; v_gene: TRBV6-5; abundance: many; j_gene: TRBJ2-3; CDR3aa: CASTGSGGADTQYF; CDR3nt: TGTGCCAGCACCGGTAGCGGGGGTGCAGATACGCAGTATTTT
d_gene: TRBD2; v_gene: TRBV14; abundance: many; j_gene: TRBJ2-2; CDR3aa: CASSAINSGTHLGELFF; CDR3nt: TGTGCCAGCAGCGCGATAAACAGCGGGACCCACCTCGGGGAGCTGTTTTTT
d_gene: TRBD1; v_gene: TRBV7-2; abundance: many; j_gene: TRBJ2-2; CDR3aa: CASRDRGTGELFF; CDR3nt: TGTGCCAGCAGGGACAGGGGCACCGGGGAGCTGTTTTTT
d_gene: .; v_gene: TRBV10-3; abundance: many; j_gene: TRBJ1-1; CDR3aa: CAISESKGRPNTEAFF; CDR3nt: TGTGCCATCAGTGAGTCGAAGGGACGTCCGAACACTGAAGCTTTCTTT